This is a list of T cell receptor beta chains from one sample in a study of T cell changes during pregnancy in multiple sclerosis. Assay: immunoSEQ multiplex PCR; the TCRdb copy retains only in-frame clones and omits some. The table lists 50,000 to 70,000 clones, about 92% of them singletons. The starting material was peripheral blood, obtained in the first trimester of pregnancy. The receptors originated from a female donor with multiple sclerosis, enrolled in a pregnancy study. Each CDR3 is given with its conserved first and last residue. D genes are given only for firm matches. Size tells how often a clone was seen (once, few, many) or the class of an expanded clone, and some rows leave it out.

V: TRBV9
size: -
D: TRBD1
J: TRBJ1-1
CDR3: CASSVTGENTEAFF
DNA: TGTGCCAGCAGCGTTACAGGGGAAAACACTGAAGCTTTCTTT

V: TRBV20-1
size: once
D: -
J: TRBJ2-3
CDR3: CSARLADTQYF
DNA: TGCAGTGCCCGACTAGCAGATACGCAGTATTTT

V: TRBV19
size: -
D: -
J: TRBJ2-7
CDR3: CASSPTDMNYEQYF
DNA: TGTGCCAGTAGTCCAACGGACATGAACTACGAGCAGTACTTC

V: TRBV7-3
size: -
D: -
J: TRBJ1-2
CDR3: CASSLRGRGYGYTF
DNA: TGTGCCAGCAGCTTAAGAGGAAGGGGCTATGGCTACACCTTC

V: TRBV2
size: few
D: TRBD1
J: TRBJ1-6
CDR3: CASSSTGIGNSPLHF
DNA: TGTGCCAGCAGTTCGACAGGGATAGGTAATTCACCCCTCCACTTT

V: TRBV6-5
size: -
D: TRBD1
J: TRBJ1-6
CDR3: CASSYNRGNSPLHF
DNA: TGTGCCAGCAGTTACAACAGGGGCAATTCACCCCTCCACTTT

V: TRBV29-1
size: -
D: TRBD2
J: TRBJ2-3
CDR3: CSVRTSGGVRDTQYF
DNA: TGCAGCGTACGGACTAGCGGGGGGGTTCGAGATACGCAGTATTTT

V: TRBV5-3
size: -
D: -
J: TRBJ1-2
CDR3: CARPHLAGSGARVYGYTF
DNA: TGTGCCAGACCTCATCTCGCGGGTTCAGGAGCGAGGGTCTATGGCTACACCTTC

V: TRBV6-5
size: -
D: -
J: TRBJ2-2
CDR3: CASNLLGLGTGELFF
DNA: TGTGCCAGCAATTTATTAGGACTGGGCACCGGGGAGCTGTTTTTT

V: TRBV11-2
size: -
D: -
J: TRBJ1-1
CDR3: CASSPRVPGNTEAFF
DNA: TGTGCCAGCAGCCCCCGGGTCCCTGGGAACACTGAAGCTTTCTTT

V: TRBV9
size: -
D: TRBD1
J: TRBJ2-1
CDR3: CASTPGTGTYNEQFF
DNA: TGTGCCAGCACCCCGGGGACAGGGACCTACAATGAGCAGTTCTTC

V: TRBV5-4
size: -
D: -
J: TRBJ1-6
CDR3: CASSRNRQLRIEPLHF
DNA: TGTGCCAGCAGCCGGAATAGACAGCTCCGAATCGAGCCCCTCCACTTT

V: TRBV7-2
size: -
D: TRBD1
J: TRBJ2-5
CDR3: CASSLTRGMETQYF
DNA: TGTGCCAGCAGCTTAACCAGGGGGATGGAGACCCAGTACTTC

V: TRBV2
size: -
D: TRBD1
J: TRBJ1-3
CDR3: CASMLDRGSGNTIYF
DNA: TGTGCCAGCATGCTGGACAGGGGCTCTGGAAACACCATATATTTT

V: TRBV5-6
size: -
D: TRBD2
J: TRBJ2-3
CDR3: CASKDLAGGSTDTQYF
DNA: TGTGCCAGCAAGGACTTAGCGGGGGGAAGCACAGATACGCAGTATTTT

V: TRBV19
size: once
D: -
J: TRBJ1-2
CDR3: CASMDREKIYGYTF
DNA: TGTGCCAGTATGGACCGGGAGAAGATCTATGGCTACACCTTC

V: TRBV5-8
size: -
D: -
J: TRBJ2-6
CDR3: CASSLGGRFSGANVLTF
DNA: TGTGCCAGCAGCTTGGGGGGGCGGTTCTCTGGGGCCAACGTCCTGACTTTC

V: TRBV27
size: -
D: TRBD1
J: TRBJ1-2
CDR3: CASSLLGDRPNYGYTF
DNA: TGTGCCAGCAGTTTATTAGGGGACAGGCCCAACTATGGCTACACCTTC

V: TRBV5-4
size: -
D: TRBD1
J: TRBJ2-5
CDR3: CASSRGTGQETQYF
DNA: TGTGCCAGCAGCAGGGGGACAGGGCAAGAGACCCAGTACTTC

V: TRBV7-3
size: once
D: -
J: TRBJ1-2
CDR3: CASSLTAGFYGYTF
DNA: TGTGCCAGCAGCTTAACGGCGGGATTCTATGGCTACACCTTC

V: TRBV19
size: few
D: -
J: TRBJ2-1
CDR3: CASRGQGFYNEQFF
DNA: TGTGCCAGTAGGGGACAAGGATTCTACAATGAGCAGTTCTTC

V: TRBV5-1
size: -
D: -
J: TRBJ2-1
CDR3: CASSFRGALYNEQFF
DNA: TGCGCCAGCAGCTTCCGGGGGGCCCTCTACAATGAGCAGTTCTTC

V: TRBV15
size: -
D: -
J: TRBJ2-5
CDR3: CATSRNQGQETQYF
DNA: TGTGCCACCAGCAGAAACCAGGGTCAAGAGACCCAGTACTTC

V: TRBV6-5
size: -
D: TRBD1
J: TRBJ1-3
CDR3: CASSLGGSSSGNTIYF
DNA: TGTGCCAGCAGTTTAGGGGGCTCTAGCTCTGGAAACACCATATATTTT

V: TRBV11-1
size: -
D: -
J: TRBJ1-6
CDR3: CASSGHLNSPLHF
DNA: TGTGCCAGCTCTGGACACCTCAATTCACCCCTCCACTTT

V: TRBV7-2
size: once
D: TRBD1
J: TRBJ2-1
CDR3: CASSPRQGGNNEQFF
DNA: TGTGCCAGCAGCCCGCGACAGGGTGGGAACAATGAGCAGTTCTTC

V: TRBV18
size: -
D: TRBD1
J: TRBJ2-4
CDR3: CASSLRGQDIQYF
DNA: TGTGCCAGCTCACTGAGGGGACAGGACATTCAGTACTTC

V: TRBV7-2
size: -
D: -
J: TRBJ1-3
CDR3: CASSSLGSGTPGNTIYF
DNA: TGTGCCAGCAGCTCTCTTGGATCCGGGACTCCTGGAAACACCATATATTTT

V: TRBV1
size: -
D: -
J: TRBJ1-2
CDR3: CTSSQDKGGHGYTF
DNA: TGCACCAGCAGCCAAGATAAGGGAGGGCATGGCTACACCTTC

V: TRBV6-5
size: -
D: -
J: TRBJ2-2
CDR3: CASSYSSWSTGELFF
DNA: TGTGCCAGCAGTTACTCCTCATGGAGCACCGGGGAGCTGTTTTTT

V: TRBV30
size: -
D: TRBD1
J: TRBJ1-3
CDR3: CAWKGAPSGNTIYF
DNA: TGTGCCTGGAAGGGGGCCCCCTCTGGAAACACCATATATTTT

V: TRBV2
size: -
D: TRBD2
J: TRBJ2-1
CDR3: CASSAGLAEPLIREQFF
DNA: TGTGCCAGCAGTGCTGGACTAGCGGAACCCCTCATTCGTGAGCAGTTCTTC

V: TRBV6-5
size: few
D: TRBD1
J: TRBJ1-6
CDR3: CASRPGQGISPLHF
DNA: TGTGCCAGCAGACCGGGACAGGGTATTTCACCCCTCCACTTT

V: TRBV18
size: -
D: TRBD1
J: TRBJ1-2
CDR3: CASSSGQGKTYGYTF
DNA: TGTGCCAGCTCATCCGGACAGGGCAAGACCTATGGCTACACCTTC

V: TRBV2
size: -
D: TRBD1
J: TRBJ1-1
CDR3: CASRQYGQGTTEAFF
DNA: TGTGCCAGCAGACAATATGGACAGGGGACCACTGAAGCTTTCTTT

V: TRBV12-5
size: -
D: -
J: TRBJ1-1
CDR3: CASGFTVGNTEAFF
DNA: TGTGCTAGTGGGTTCACAGTGGGGAACACTGAAGCTTTCTTT

V: TRBV29-1
size: -
D: TRBD2
J: TRBJ2-1
CDR3: CSVDPSGGSNEQFF
DNA: TGCAGCGTTGATCCCAGCGGGGGGTCTAATGAGCAGTTCTTC

V: TRBV7-2
size: -
D: TRBD2
J: TRBJ2-1
CDR3: CASSSGGAVNEQFF
DNA: TGTGCCAGCAGCAGCGGGGGGGCGGTAAATGAGCAGTTCTTC

V: TRBV6-6
size: -
D: -
J: TRBJ2-7
CDR3: CASREGQHSYEQYF
DNA: TGTGCCAGCAGGGAGGGACAGCATTCCTACGAGCAGTACTTC

V: TRBV5-1
size: -
D: -
J: TRBJ2-3
CDR3: CASSYGWGVADTQYF
DNA: TGCGCCAGCAGCTACGGATGGGGGGTCGCAGATACGCAGTATTTT

V: TRBV29-1
size: -
D: -
J: TRBJ1-4
CDR3: CSVVAGDRKLFF
DNA: TGCAGCGTTGTAGCAGGGGATAGAAAACTGTTTTTT

V: TRBV13
size: -
D: -
J: TRBJ1-1
CDR3: CASSLVTGTEAFF
DNA: TGTGCCAGCAGCTTAGTGACAGGCACTGAAGCTTTCTTT

V: TRBV5-1
size: -
D: -
J: TRBJ1-3
CDR3: CASSLRSSGNTIYF
DNA: TGCGCCAGCAGCTTGAGGAGCTCTGGAAACACCATATATTTT

V: TRBV19
size: -
D: -
J: TRBJ2-1
CDR3: CASSMGAGEQFF
DNA: TGTGCCAGTAGTATGGGAGCGGGTGAGCAGTTCTTC

V: TRBV30
size: once
D: -
J: TRBJ1-4
CDR3: CATTRQGPNEKLFF
DNA: TGTGCAACTACTCGCCAGGGCCCTAATGAAAAACTGTTTTTT

V: TRBV30
size: -
D: -
J: TRBJ2-6
CDR3: CAWSVSRQLFSGANVLTF
DNA: TGTGCCTGGAGTGTATCAAGACAGTTATTCTCTGGGGCCAACGTCCTGACTTTC

V: TRBV7-2
size: -
D: TRBD1
J: TRBJ2-7
CDR3: CASSWDSPGPYEQYF
DNA: TGTGCCAGCAGCTGGGACAGCCCGGGTCCCTACGAGCAGTACTTC

V: TRBV4-3
size: -
D: TRBD1
J: TRBJ1-1
CDR3: CASSHPTGGVKGATEAFF
DNA: TGCGCCAGCAGCCATCCGACAGGGGGCGTCAAGGGGGCCACTGAAGCTTTCTTT

V: TRBV19
size: -
D: TRBD1
J: TRBJ1-2
CDR3: CASSAGQGASGYTF
DNA: TGTGCCAGTAGTGCGGGACAGGGGGCCTCTGGCTACACCTTC

V: TRBV19
size: -
D: -
J: TRBJ2-1
CDR3: CASRTGVRGRRNEQFF
DNA: TGTGCCAGTAGAACAGGGGTGCGGGGACGACGTAATGAGCAGTTCTTC

V: TRBV5-1
size: -
D: -
J: TRBJ2-6
CDR3: CASSSHSSGANVLTF
DNA: TGCGCCAGCAGCTCTCACAGCTCTGGGGCCAACGTCCTGACTTTC

V: TRBV5-6
size: -
D: -
J: TRBJ2-5
CDR3: CASSLAEAGRTQETQYF
DNA: TGTGCCAGCAGCTTGGCCGAGGCTGGGAGGACCCAAGAGACCCAGTACTTC

V: TRBV7-8
size: -
D: -
J: TRBJ1-3
CDR3: CASSLGGTGNTIYF
DNA: TGTGCCAGCAGCTTGGGGGGAACTGGAAACACCATATATTTT

V: TRBV19
size: -
D: -
J: TRBJ1-2
CDR3: CASSSLGVNYGYTF
DNA: TGTGCCAGTAGTTCGTTAGGGGTAAACTATGGCTACACCTTC

V: TRBV7-2
size: -
D: TRBD1
J: TRBJ2-3
CDR3: CASSLQGADTQYF
DNA: TGTGCCAGCAGCTTACAGGGGGCAGATACGCAGTATTTT